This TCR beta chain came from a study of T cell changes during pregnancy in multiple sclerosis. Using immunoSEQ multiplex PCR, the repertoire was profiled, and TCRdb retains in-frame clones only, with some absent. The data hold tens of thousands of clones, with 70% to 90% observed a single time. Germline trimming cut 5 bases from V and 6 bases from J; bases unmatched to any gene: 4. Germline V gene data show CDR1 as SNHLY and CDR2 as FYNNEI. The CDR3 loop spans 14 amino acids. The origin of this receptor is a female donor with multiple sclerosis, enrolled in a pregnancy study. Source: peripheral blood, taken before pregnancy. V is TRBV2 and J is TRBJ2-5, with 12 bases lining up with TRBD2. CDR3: CASSRGLAGQTQYF. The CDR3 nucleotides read TGTGCCAGCAGTCGTGGACTAGCGGGGCAGACCCAGTACTTC.